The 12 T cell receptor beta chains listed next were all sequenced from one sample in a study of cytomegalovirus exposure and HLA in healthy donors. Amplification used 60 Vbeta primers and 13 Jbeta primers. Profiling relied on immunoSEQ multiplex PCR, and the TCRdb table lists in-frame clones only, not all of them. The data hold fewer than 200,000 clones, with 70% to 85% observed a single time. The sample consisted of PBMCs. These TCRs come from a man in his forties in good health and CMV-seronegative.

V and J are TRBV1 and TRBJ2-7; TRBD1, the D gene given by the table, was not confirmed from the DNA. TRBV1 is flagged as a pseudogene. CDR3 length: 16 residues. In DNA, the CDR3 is TGCACCAGCGCTCCAGAGGACAGGACCTTTCACTACGAGCAGTACTTC. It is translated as CTSAPEDRTFHYEQYF.

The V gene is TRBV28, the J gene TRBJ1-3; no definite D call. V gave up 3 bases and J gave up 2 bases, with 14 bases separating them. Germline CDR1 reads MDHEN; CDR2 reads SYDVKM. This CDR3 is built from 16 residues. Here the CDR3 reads CASSFPNSRAGNTIYF. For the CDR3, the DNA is TGTGCCAGCAGTTTTCCTAACTCGAGGGCTGGAAACACCATATATTTT. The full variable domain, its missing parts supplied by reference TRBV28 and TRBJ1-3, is DVKVTQSSRYLVKRTGEKVFLECVQDMDHENMFWYRQDPGLGLRLIYFSYDVKMKEKGDIPEGYSVSREKKERFSLILESASTNQTSMYLCASSFPNSRAGNTIYFGEGSWLTVV.

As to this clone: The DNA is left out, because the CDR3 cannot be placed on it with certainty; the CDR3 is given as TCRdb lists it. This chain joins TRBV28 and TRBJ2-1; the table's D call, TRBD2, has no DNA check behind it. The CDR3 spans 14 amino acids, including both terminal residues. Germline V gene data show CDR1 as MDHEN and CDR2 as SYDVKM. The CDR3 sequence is CASILASGYNEQFF.

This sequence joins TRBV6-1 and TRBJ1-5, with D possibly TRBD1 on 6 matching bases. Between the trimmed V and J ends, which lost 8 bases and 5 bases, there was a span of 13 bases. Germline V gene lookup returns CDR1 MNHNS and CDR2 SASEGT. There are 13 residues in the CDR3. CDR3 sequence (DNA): TGTGCCAGCCACTCAACAGGGTATCAGCCCCAGCATTTT. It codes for CASHSTGYQPQHF.

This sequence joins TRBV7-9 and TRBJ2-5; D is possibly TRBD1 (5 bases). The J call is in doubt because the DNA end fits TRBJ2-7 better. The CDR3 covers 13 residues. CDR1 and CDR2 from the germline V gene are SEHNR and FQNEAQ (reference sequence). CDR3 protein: CASSQGLSYEQYF. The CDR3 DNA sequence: TGTGCCAGCAGCCAGGGCCTCTCCTACGAGCAGTACTTC.

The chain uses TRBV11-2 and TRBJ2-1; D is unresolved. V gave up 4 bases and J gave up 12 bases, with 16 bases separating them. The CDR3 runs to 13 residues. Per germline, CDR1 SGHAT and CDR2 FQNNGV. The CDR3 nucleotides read TGTGCCAGCAGCTCACGGGTAGAAGTAGGGCAGTTCTTC. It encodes CASSSRVEVGQFF.

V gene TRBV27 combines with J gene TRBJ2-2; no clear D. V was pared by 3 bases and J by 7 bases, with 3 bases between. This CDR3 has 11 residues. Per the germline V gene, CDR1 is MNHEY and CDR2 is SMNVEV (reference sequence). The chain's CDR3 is CASSFSGELFF. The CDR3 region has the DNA TGTGCCAGCAGTTTTAGCGGGGAGCTGTTTTTT.

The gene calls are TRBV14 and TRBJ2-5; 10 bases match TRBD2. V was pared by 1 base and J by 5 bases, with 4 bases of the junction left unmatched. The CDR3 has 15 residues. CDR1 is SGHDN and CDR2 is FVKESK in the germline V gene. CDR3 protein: CASSQVLAGAETQYF. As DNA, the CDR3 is TGTGCCAGCAGCCAAGTTCTAGCGGGAGCTGAGACCCAGTACTTC.

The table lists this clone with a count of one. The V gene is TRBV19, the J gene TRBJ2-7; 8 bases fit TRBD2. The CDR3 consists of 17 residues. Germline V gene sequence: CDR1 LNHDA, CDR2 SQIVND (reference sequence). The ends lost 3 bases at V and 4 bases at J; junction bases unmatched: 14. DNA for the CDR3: TGTGCCAGTAGTATGTTACAGAGCGGGAGTTTCGGGTACGAGCAGTACTTC. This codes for CASSMLQSGSFGYEQYF.

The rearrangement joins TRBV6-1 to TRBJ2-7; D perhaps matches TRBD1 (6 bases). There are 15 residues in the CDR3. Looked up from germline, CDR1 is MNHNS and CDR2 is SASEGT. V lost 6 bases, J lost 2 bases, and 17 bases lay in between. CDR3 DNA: TGTGCCAGCAGGCCCCAGGGGAAAGGGACCTACGAGCAGTACTTC. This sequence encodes CASRPQGKGTYEQYF.

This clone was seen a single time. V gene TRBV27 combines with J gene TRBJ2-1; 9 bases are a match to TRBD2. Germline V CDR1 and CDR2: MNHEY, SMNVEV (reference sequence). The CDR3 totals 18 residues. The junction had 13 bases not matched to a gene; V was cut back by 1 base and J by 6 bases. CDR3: CASSLLLAGGGGTNEQFF. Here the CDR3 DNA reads TGTGCCAGCAGTTTATTACTAGCGGGTGGGGGGGGGACCAATGAGCAGTTCTTC.

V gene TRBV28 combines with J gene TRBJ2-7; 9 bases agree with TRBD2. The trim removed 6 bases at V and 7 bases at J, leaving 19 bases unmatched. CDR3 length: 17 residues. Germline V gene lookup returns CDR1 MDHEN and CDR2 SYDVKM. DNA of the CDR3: TGTGCCAGCAGAATGAAGGGTGCGGGAGGGCCGTTAGGGGAGCAGTACTTC. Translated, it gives CASRMKGAGGPLGEQYF.